This T cell receptor beta chain came from a study of blood T cell repertoires in COVID-19. Looking at the study overall: Samples taken during acute and convalescent COVID-19 were collected in the United States, Italy and Spain. PBMCs, B-cell-depleted T cells, or T cells provided the cDNA or gDNA that made up the material.

In the original processing: Researchers report that nucleated cell counts were estimated from reference gene primer amplification. Some clones are missing from TCRdb's copy, which holds only in-frame ones; the method was immunoSEQ multiplex PCR. That table supplies the V and J calls and clone size; D and trimming were determined from the DNA. The table has tens of thousands of clones, about 80% seen once. This clone was seen just once. CDR3 length: 14 amino acids. CDR1 is SNHLY, CDR2 FYNNEI, per germline. Trimming removed 3 bases at V and 10 bases at J, with 13 bases between. This chain uses TRBV2 with TRBJ1-6, with D perhaps TRBD1 (5 bases). Material: peripheral blood. The receptor's source is a man in his 60s with COVID-19, enrolled during active disease. In nucleotides, the CDR3 is TGTGCCAGCAGTGAGGGCAGGGCAACATCACCCCTCCACTTT. This translates into CASSEGRATSPLHF.